Following are 15 T cell receptor beta chains from one sample sequenced in a study of T cells in Graves' hyperthyroidism and ophthalmopathy. Amplification targeted TCR beta CDR3 regions from RNA transcripts. An initial round of RT-PCR targeting the TCR CDR3 relied on the HTBI primer set. Via MiXCR, TCRdb re-called the multiplex PCR reads, giving one row per CDR3 protein. The top ten hold roughly 49% of the sample, which has roughly 500,000 distinct CDR3 sequences, approximately 23% seen once. The sequencing sample was made of blood. Receptors were obtained from a woman aged 70-85 years with Graves' ophthalmopathy.

This clonotype was found many times. The gene calls are TRBV2 and TRBJ1-5, with a tentative D call TRBD1 (5 bases). V was cut by 7 bases and J by 1 base, with 8 bases left in between. Germline-derived CDR1 and CDR2 are SNHLY and FYNNEI. The CDR3 runs 13 residues. The CDR3 region has the DNA TGTGCCAGCAAGGGGTACAGCAATCAGCCCCAGCATTTT. Its translation: CASKGYSNQPQHF.

The chain employs TRBV24-1 and TRBJ2-1; 9 nucleotides line up with TRBD1. The V segment lost 4 bases and the J segment 8 bases; nucleotides outside the gene matches: 8. From germline, CDR1 is KGHDR and CDR2 SFDVKD. The CDR3 has 15 amino acids. CDR3 nucleotides: TGTGCCACCAGTGACTCCGGGACAGGGTTGTATGAGCAGTTCTTC. Its translation: CATSDSGTGLYEQFF.

The chain joins TRBV4-3 to TRBJ2-2; 8 bases align to TRBD2. The trim removed 1 base at V and 4 bases at J, leaving 8 bases unmatched. This CDR3 spans 17 amino acids. From germline, CDR1 is LGHNA and CDR2 YSLEER. This CDR3 is CASSQGGGRRGTGELFF. The CDR3 DNA is TGCGCCAGCAGCCAAGGGGGCGGGAGGAGGGGCACCGGGGAGCTGTTTTTT.

To note about this clonotype: Being one base from a much bigger clone, this may be a read error. V and J are TRBV19 and TRBJ1-1, with D tentatively TRBD1 (5 bases). CDR1 and CDR2 from the germline V gene are LNHDA and SQIVND (reference sequence). The CDR3 length is 17 residues. Trimming took off 7 bases at V and 3 bases at J, with 24 bases between the two ends. The CDR3 nucleotides read TGTGCCAGTACCACGATAGGGACCGGACTGCTGGACACTGAAGCTTTCTTT. It yields the protein CASTTIGTGLLDTEAFF.

Points on this clonotype: This may be a read error, as it is one base from a much larger clone. V gene TRBV28 combines with J gene TRBJ1-1; no clear D. The CDR3 consists of 13 residues. Germline V gene sequence: CDR1 MDHEN, CDR2 SYDVKM. Between the trimmed V and J ends, which lost 6 bases and 7 bases, there was a span of 15 bases. CDR3 nucleotide sequence: TGTGCCAGCAGCTCGACACCTTCTTTTGAAGCTTTCTTT. Translating it yields CASSSTPSFEAFF.

This CDR3 is CASRPRTNTGELFF. In nucleotides, the CDR3 is TGTGCCAGCAGGCCCAGAACGAACACCGGGGAGCTGTTTTTT. The rearrangement uses TRBV2 and TRBJ2-2, with D unclear. In germline, CDR1 is SNHLY, CDR2 FYNNEI. CDR3 length: 14 amino acids. Trimming took off 6 bases at V and 0 bases at J, with 8 bases between the two ends.

The V call is TRBV30, the J call TRBJ1-3; D might be TRBD1 (6 bases). Germline V gene data show CDR1 as GTSNPN and CDR2 as SVGIG (reference sequence). This CDR3 comprises 13 residues. Trimming stripped 4 bases from V and 12 bases from J, with 19 bases between. CDR3 coding DNA: TGTGCCTGGAATCCGGGACAAGGCAGGGGCATATATTTT. Its protein product is CAWNPGQGRGIYF. Full variable domain (outside the CDR3, taken from reference TRBV30 and TRBJ1-3): SQTIHQWPATLVQPVGSPLSLECTVEGTSNPNLYWYRQAAGRGLQLLFYSVGIGQISSEVPQNLSASRPQDRQFILSSKKLLLSDSGFYLCAWNPGQGRGIYFGEGSWLTVV.

As concerns this clonotype: A much larger clone differs by one base, so this may be a read error. The chain combines TRBV20-1 with TRBJ2-5; a weak D match, TRBD1 (6 bases). Germline V gives CDR1 DFQATT, CDR2 SNEGSKA (reference sequence). This CDR3 spans 15 amino acids. V lost 0 bases and J lost 5, with 16 bases in between. The CDR3 is CSARDPVGGRETQYF. The CDR3 nucleotides read TGCAGTGCTAGAGATCCGGTAGGGGGAAGGGAGACCCAGTACTTC.

This clonotype has a handful of counts. V and J are TRBV6-5 and TRBJ1-2, with 8 bases lining up with TRBD1. V lost 5 bases to trimming and J lost 8 bases; unmatched junction nucleotides: 4. Germline V gives CDR1 MNHEY, CDR2 SVGAGI. The CDR3 length is 12 residues. The CDR3 loop is CASSAGGRGYTF. CDR3 in DNA: TGTGCCAGCAGTGCAGGGGGCCGCGGCTACACCTTC.

This clonotype was observed a handful of times. This sequence joins TRBV7-3 and TRBJ2-3; D is unclear. The CDR3 loop spans 16 amino acids. Germline assignment: CDR1 SGHTA and CDR2 FQGTGA. Trimming took 2 bases from V and 3 from J, leaving 15 bases between them. The CDR3 DNA reads TGTGCCAGCAGCTTAGGTCCAAACCGAGGAACAGATACGCAGTATTTT. Translation gives CASSLGPNRGTDTQYF.

This clonotype was found many times. The gene calls are TRBV12-3 or TRBV12-4 and TRBJ2-7; D is ambiguous. V was pared by 6 bases and J by 0 bases, with 9 bases between. The CDR3 totals 13 residues. As DNA, the CDR3 is TGTGCCAGCAGCTCGGGCCTCTCCTACGAGCAGTACTTC. It codes for CASSSGLSYEQYF.

This clonotype was recorded many times. The chain joins TRBV10-3 to TRBJ2-7; no firm D call. V shed 5 bases and J shed 0 bases, with 8 bases lying between them. Germline-derived CDR1 and CDR2 are ENHRY and SYGVKD. CDR3 length: 13 amino acids. The chain's CDR3 is CAISSGVSYEQYF. CDR3 nucleotides: TGTGCCATCAGTTCTGGGGTCTCCTACGAGCAGTACTTC.

Comment on this clonotype: At one end the junction does not follow the germline gene, possibly because of a read error. V gene TRBV28 combines with J gene TRBJ1-1; D unclear. The length of the CDR3 is 11 residues. Germline V lookup: CDR1 MDHEN, CDR2 SYDVKM. The CDR3 coding sequence is TGTGCCGGCAGACGTTACACTGAAGCTTTCTTT. This sequence encodes CAGRRYTEAFF.

This clonotype was detected a few times. The V gene is TRBV5-1, the J gene TRBJ2-3, with 12 bases identical to TRBD1. Germline assignment: CDR1 SGHRS and CDR2 YFSETQ. V shed 5 bases and J 0 bases; nucleotides not matched to a gene: 1. The CDR3 extends over 15 amino acids. This chain's CDR3 is CASRGQGASTDTQYF. The CDR3 nucleotides read TGCGCCAGCAGGGGACAGGGGGCGAGCACAGATACGCAGTATTTT. The full variable domain, rest sourced from reference TRBV5-1 and TRBJ2-3, is KAGVTQTPRYLIKTRGQQVTLSCSPISGHRSVSWYQQTPGQGLQFLFEYFSETQRNKGNFPGRFSGRQFSNSRSEMNVSTLELGDSALYLCASRGQGASTDTQYFGPGTRLTVL.

The J gene is TRBJ1-2, the V gene TRBV25-1; 7 positions match TRBD1. CDR1 and CDR2 (germline): MGHDK, SYGVNS. Trimming took 6 bases from V and 4 from J; bases not matched to a gene: 2. The CDR3 contains 12 residues. The CDR3 nucleotides are TGTGCCAGCAGGGGACAGACCTATGGCTACACCTTC. Encoded protein: CASRGQTYGYTF.